The next 10 T cell receptor beta chains were all read from a single sample in a study of cytomegalovirus exposure and HLA in healthy donors. It was with 60 Vbeta and 13 Jbeta primers that the PCR ran. The protocol was immunoSEQ multiplex PCR, while the TCRdb copy is restricted to in-frame clones and leaves out a portion. The sample holds some 200,000 clones, 82% seen once. Sequencing was carried out using PBMCs. The receptors stem from a woman younger than 30 in good health and CMV-seronegative.

The CDR3 loop reads CASSIGGTAGNTIYF. The CDR3 DNA reads as TGTGCCAGTAGTATCGGGGGTACAGCTGGAAACACCATATATTTT. The V gene is TRBV19, the J gene TRBJ1-3; TRBD1 might be the D (5 bases). V lost 3 bases, J lost 2 bases, and 11 bases lay in between. CDR1 and CDR2 (germline): LNHDA, SQIVND (reference sequence). The CDR3 runs to 15 residues.

The chain uses TRBV5-1 and TRBJ1-1; unclear D gene. The CDR3 has 14 amino acids. The V and J ends lost 2 bases and 3 bases respectively, with 11 bases between them. Per the germline V gene, CDR1 is SGHRS and CDR2 is YFSETQ. CDR3 nucleotides: TGCGCCAGCAGCTTTAGAGGAGGGCACACTGAAGCTTTCTTT. Amino acid sequence: CASSFRGGHTEAFF.

The rearrangement uses TRBV27 and TRBJ1-4, with D possibly matching TRBD1 (5 bases). This CDR3 has 17 amino acids. V lost 4 bases, J lost 4 bases, and 19 bases lay in between. Looked up from germline, CDR1 is MNHEY and CDR2 is SMNVEV (reference sequence). Here the CDR3 DNA reads TGTGCCAGCAGTTCCACCTACGGGCCAGGGCATAATGAAAAACTGTTTTTT. The encoded protein is CASSSTYGPGHNEKLFF.

The table lists this clone with a few counts. The chain uses TRBV6-5 and TRBJ2-7, with a possible D match to TRBD1 (5 bases). The V end lost 6 bases, the J end lost 0 bases, and 15 bases lay between the germline ends. This CDR3 is 15 amino acids long. Germline values: CDR1 MNHEY, CDR2 SVGAGI. In nucleotides, the CDR3 is TGTGCCAGCAGACCCGGACGGACAAGCTCCTACGAGCAGTACGTC. Amino acid sequence: CASRPGRTSSYEQYV.

The chain is built from TRBV9 and TRBJ2-1, with 7 bases identical to TRBD1. V shed 0 bases, J shed 9 bases, and the junction held 3 bases outside the gene matches. Germline V lookup: CDR1 SGDLS, CDR2 YYNGEE. CDR3 length equals 13 residues. The CDR3 DNA follows: TGTGCCAGCAGCGTAGCTAAGGGGGCTGAGCAGTTCTTC. Amino acids: CASSVAKGAEQFF. The variable domain in full, completed from reference TRBV9 and TRBJ2-1, reads DSGVTQTPKHLITATGQRVTLRCSPRSGDLSVYWYQQSLDQGLQFLIQYYNGEERAKGNILERFSAQQFPDLHSELNLSSLELGDSALYFCASSVAKGAEQFFGPGTRLTVL.

This clone was counted between two and nine times. The J gene is TRBJ2-4, the V gene TRBV9, with 7 bases lining up with TRBD2. The CDR3 covers 16 residues. Germline CDR1 and CDR2: SGDLS and YYNGEE. V was clipped by 0 bases and J by 4 bases; unmatched bases: 7. This CDR3 is CASSVGSRDYKNIQYF. CDR3 sequence (DNA): TGTGCCAGCAGCGTAGGCTCCCGGGACTATAAAAACATTCAGTACTTC.

In DNA form, the CDR3 reads TGCGCCAGCAGCCACTCCCAGGGAACCGGGGAGCTGTTTTTT. Protein product: CASSHSQGTGELFF. The chain couples TRBV4-3 to TRBJ2-2, with D perhaps TRBD1 (5 bases). Trimming took 3 bases from V and 5 from J, leaving 10 bases between them. This CDR3 has 14 amino acids. CDR1 and CDR2 from the germline V gene are LGHNA and YSLEER.

The genes are TRBV28 and TRBJ2-2; 7 bases are shared with TRBD1. CDR3 length equals 14 residues. Losses at the gene ends were 7 bases for V and 4 bases for J; bases not matched to a gene: 6. Germline V gene sequence: CDR1 MDHEN, CDR2 SYDVKM. In DNA form, the CDR3 reads TGTGCCAGCAAACCGGGACAGACCACCGGGGAGCTGTTTTTT. It yields the protein CASKPGQTTGELFF.

This chain connects TRBV29-1 to TRBJ2-1; TRBD2 is a possible D gene (5 bases). V was shortened by 2 bases and J by 9 bases, with 20 bases between the two germline ends. This CDR3 region has 15 residues. In germline, CDR1 is SQVTM, CDR2 ANQGSEA. The CDR3 DNA reads TGCAGCGTTGAATGGTATGGTAGCGTGGGCGTTGAGCAGTTCTTC. Protein: CSVEWYGSVGVEQFF.

The rearrangement links TRBV6-5 to TRBJ2-3, with 7 bases matching TRBD1. With 6 bases clipped from V and 4 bases from J, the junction kept 10 bases outside the gene matches. CDR1 is MNHEY and CDR2 is SVGAGI in the germline V gene. The CDR3 runs to 15 residues. The CDR3 here is CASRLTGASADTQYF. CDR3 nucleotide sequence: TGTGCCAGCAGACTTACAGGGGCCAGCGCAGATACGCAGTATTTT.